The 13 T cell receptor beta chains given below trace back to one sample, sequenced in a study of OX40 agonist ivuxolimab in advanced cancers. The assay was immunoSEQ multiplex PCR, and TCRdb's table has in-frame clones only and misses some. This sample has roughly 90,000 clones, with roughly 90% found just once. The sequencing used CD4+ or CD8+ T cells sorted from blood, collected in a trial of the OX40 agonist ivuxolimab. These receptors were collected from an adult with an advanced solid tumor such as melanoma, head and neck, liver or kidney cancer.

The gene calls are TRBV28 and TRBJ2-1; TRBD2 agrees at 7 bases. The V and J ends lost 7 bases and 2 bases, in that order; junction bases with no gene match: 8. The germline gives CDR1 MDHEN, CDR2 SYDVKM. The CDR3 is made up of 15 amino acids. The CDR3 nucleotides read TGTGCCAGCAAGGGGCGCGGGACTACCTACAATGAGCAGTTCTTC. It codes for CASKGRGTTYNEQFF. The full variable domain, in which reference TRBV28 and TRBJ2-1 provide the parts outside the CDR3, is DVKVTQSSRYLVKRTGEKVFLECVQDMDHENMFWYRQDPGLGLRLIYFSYDVKMKEKGDIPEGYSVSREKKERFSLILESASTNQTSMYLCASKGRGTTYNEQFFGPGTRLTVL.

V and J are TRBV10-3 and TRBJ1-1; 8 nucleotides match TRBD1. The trim removed 3 bases at V and 5 bases at J, leaving 2 bases unmatched. Germline loops: CDR1 ENHRY, CDR2 SYGVKD. The CDR3 is 13 residues long. The CDR3 sequence is CAISEQGETEAFF. The CDR3 nucleotides are TGTGCCATCAGTGAACAGGGGGAGACTGAAGCTTTCTTT.

V gene TRBV5-1 combines with J gene TRBJ2-7, with D possibly being TRBD2 (5 bases). This CDR3 comprises 15 residues. Germline CDR1 and CDR2: SGHRS and YFSETQ. The V end lost 3 bases, the J end lost 1 base, and 14 bases lay between the germline ends. This CDR3 is CASSSSPAESYEQYF. The CDR3 region has the DNA TGCGCCAGCAGCTCTTCCCCAGCGGAGTCCTACGAGCAGTACTTC.

The chain links TRBV7-9 to TRBJ2-3; D is possibly TRBD2 (6 bases). Germline loops: CDR1 SEHNR, CDR2 FQNEAQ (reference sequence). The CDR3 runs 13 residues. The V end was cut by 4 bases, the J end by 6 bases, with 11 bases between. CDR3 nucleotides: TGTGCCAGCAGCTCCCTGAGCGGGGATACGCAGTATTTT. Its protein is CASSSLSGDTQYF.

This clone was recorded once. This chain connects TRBV2 to TRBJ1-1, with D perhaps TRBD1 (6 bases). The CDR3 runs 15 residues. CDR1 SNHLY and CDR2 FYNNEI come from the germline V gene. V was shortened by 9 bases and J by 0 bases, with 17 bases between the two germline ends. As DNA, the CDR3 is TGTGCCAGGGACCGACGGGGGGACATGAACACTGAAGCTTTCTTT. Amino acids: CARDRRGDMNTEAFF.

Note on this clone: The sample carries other DNA sequences with the same CDR3. The chain links TRBV5-1 to TRBJ2-3, with D possibly matching TRBD2 (5 bases). V was cut by 0 bases and J by 4 bases, with 6 bases left in between. Germline V CDR1 and CDR2: SGHRS, YFSETQ. This CDR3 contains 13 residues. This chain's CDR3 is CASSLAGADTQYF. The DNA for the CDR3 is TGCGCCAGCAGCTTGGCCGGGGCAGATACGCAGTATTTT.

The genes are TRBV6-5 and TRBJ2-7; D might be TRBD2 (6 bases). Trimming removed 5 bases at V and 7 bases at J, with 12 bases between. This CDR3 region has 12 residues. Per the germline V gene, CDR1 is MNHEY and CDR2 is SVGAGI. The CDR3 spells CASSRDSKEQYF. DNA for the CDR3: TGTGCCAGCAGTCGGGACTCTAAAGAGCAGTACTTC.

The chain joins TRBV29-1 to TRBJ2-7; D gene ambiguous. Germline V gene sequence: CDR1 SQVTM, CDR2 ANQGSEA. The CDR3 consists of 14 residues. Trimming shortened V by 5 bases and J by 2 bases, and 16 bases separated the two germline ends. In nucleotides, the CDR3 is TGCAGCGTTCTCTCTCCCAAAAACCCCTACGAGCAGTACTTC. Translated, it gives CSVLSPKNPYEQYF.

The chain joins TRBV18 to TRBJ2-7; D call uncertain. Germline V gene lookup returns CDR1 KGHSH and CDR2 LQKENI. The CDR3 is 13 residues long. V dropped 3 bases and J dropped 5 bases, with 11 bases sitting between them. The chain's CDR3 is CASSPPGQDEQYF. In DNA form, the CDR3 reads TGTGCCAGCTCACCCCCCGGGCAGGACGAGCAGTACTTC.

The chain is built from TRBV28 and TRBJ1-2; 7 nucleotides agree with TRBD1. V dropped 10 bases and J dropped 5; count of bases not matched to a gene: 16. This CDR3 contains 15 residues. CDR1 is MDHEN and CDR2 is SYDVKM in the germline V gene. The chain's CDR3 is CATRDYRGTGYGYTF. In DNA, the CDR3 is TGTGCCACCCGGGACTACAGGGGAACGGGGTATGGCTACACCTTC.

The genes are TRBV6-6 and TRBJ1-2; no clear D gene. CDR1 and CDR2 from the germline V gene are MNHNY and SVGAGI (reference sequence). Between the trimmed V and J ends, which lost 5 bases and 6 bases, there was a span of 16 bases. This CDR3 comprises 14 residues. The CDR3 loop is CASSPGQRVHGYTF. The CDR3 DNA follows: TGTGCCAGCAGTCCTGGGCAGCGGGTGCATGGCTACACCTTC.

The V call is TRBV6-5, the J call TRBJ2-5; the match to TRBD2 covers 12 bases. Trimming cost V 4 bases and J 5 bases; bases outside gene matches: 8. This CDR3 spans 16 amino acids. Germline values: CDR1 MNHEY, CDR2 SVGAGI. CDR3 DNA sequence: TGTGCCAGCAGTTCTAGCGGGAGGGCCGCGGGGGAGACCCAGTACTTC. This codes for CASSSSGRAAGETQYF.

The chain joins TRBV27 to TRBJ2-5; 12 bases fit TRBD2. This CDR3 has 16 amino acids. Germline V gives CDR1 MNHEY, CDR2 SMNVEV (reference sequence). The V and J ends lost 1 base and 5 bases, in that order; junction bases with no gene match: 5. DNA of the CDR3: TGTGCCAGCAGTTTATATCTAGCGGGAGGGGGTGAGACCCAGTACTTC. Its protein is CASSLYLAGGGETQYF.